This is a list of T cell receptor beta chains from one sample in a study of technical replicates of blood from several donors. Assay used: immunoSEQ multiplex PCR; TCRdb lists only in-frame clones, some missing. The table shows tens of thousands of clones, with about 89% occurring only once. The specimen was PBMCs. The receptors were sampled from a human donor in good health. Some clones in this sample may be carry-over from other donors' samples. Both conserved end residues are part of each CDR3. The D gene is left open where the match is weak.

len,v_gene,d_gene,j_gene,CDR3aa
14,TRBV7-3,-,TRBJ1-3,CASSLGGAGNTIYF
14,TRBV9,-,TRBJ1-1,CASSVGPLNTEAFF
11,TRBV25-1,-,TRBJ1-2,CASSAGYGYTF
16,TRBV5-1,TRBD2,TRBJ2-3,CASSPIAGTSTDTQYF
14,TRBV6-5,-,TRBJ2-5,CASSLNRVQETQYF
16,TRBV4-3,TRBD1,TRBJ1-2,CASSQDGGQGITGYTF
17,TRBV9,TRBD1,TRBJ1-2,CASSGSIWTGDNYGYTF
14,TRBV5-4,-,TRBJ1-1,CASSLDITNTEAFF
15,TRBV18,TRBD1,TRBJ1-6,CASSPDRERNSPLHF
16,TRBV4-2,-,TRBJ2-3,CASSPTDGEPGDTQYF
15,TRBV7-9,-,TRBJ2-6,CASSLGEPGANVLTF
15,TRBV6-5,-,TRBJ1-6,CASGLTQLTNSPLHF
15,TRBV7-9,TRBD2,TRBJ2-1,CASTMRTSGYNEQFF
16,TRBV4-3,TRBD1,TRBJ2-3,CASSLRTGGDADTQYF
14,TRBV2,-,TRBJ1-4,CASSVGGANEKLFF
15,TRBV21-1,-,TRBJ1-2,CASSKGPRGSNGYTF
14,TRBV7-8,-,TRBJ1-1,CASSSLSRGSEAFF
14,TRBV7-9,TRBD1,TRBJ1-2,CASSIGQGSYGYTF
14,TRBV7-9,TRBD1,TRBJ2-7,CASSYRDRGYEQYF
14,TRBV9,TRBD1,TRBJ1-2,CASSVSGQDYGYTF
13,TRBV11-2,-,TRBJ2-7,CASSWSEEYEQYF
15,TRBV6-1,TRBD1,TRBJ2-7,CASTNLGGRSYEQYF
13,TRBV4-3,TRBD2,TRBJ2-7,CASSQGLLYEQYF
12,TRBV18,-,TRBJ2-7,CASSPNSYEQYF
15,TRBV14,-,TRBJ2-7,CASSQEPGFNYEQYF
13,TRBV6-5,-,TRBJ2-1,CASRRTIYNEQFF
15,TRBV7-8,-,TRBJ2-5,CASSLIDTYQETQYF
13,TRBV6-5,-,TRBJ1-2,CASRETGTYGYTF
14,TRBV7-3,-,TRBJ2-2,CASSLTSVPGELFF
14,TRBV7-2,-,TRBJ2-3,CASSSLSGTDTQYF
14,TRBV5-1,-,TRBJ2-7,CASSLAAETYEQYF
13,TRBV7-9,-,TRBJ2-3,CASSLLSSDTQYF
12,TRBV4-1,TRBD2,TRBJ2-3,CASGLAGDTQYF
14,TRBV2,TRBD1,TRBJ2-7,CASSGQGPSYEQYF
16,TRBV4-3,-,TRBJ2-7,CASSLSSPGPGEEQYF
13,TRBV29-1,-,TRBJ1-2,CSAGPDGLYGYTF
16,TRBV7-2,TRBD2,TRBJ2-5,CASSQAERGPEETQYF
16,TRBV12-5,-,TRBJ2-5,CASGLVVGRRQETQYF
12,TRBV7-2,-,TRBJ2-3,CASSTGIDTQYF
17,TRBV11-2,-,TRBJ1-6,CASSYGTSTSYNSPLHF
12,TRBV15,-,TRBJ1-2,CATSRQGYGYTF
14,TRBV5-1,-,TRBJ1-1,CASSLEFSGTEAFF
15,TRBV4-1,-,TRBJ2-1,CASSHPVRGYNEQFF
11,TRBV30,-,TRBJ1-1,CAWSVSLEAFF
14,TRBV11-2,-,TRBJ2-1,CASSPSATPGEQFF
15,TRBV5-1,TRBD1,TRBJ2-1,CASRWATGMLGEQFF
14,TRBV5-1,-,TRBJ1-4,CASSFGGGDEKLFF
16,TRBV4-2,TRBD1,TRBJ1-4,CASSQGGQRPNEKLFF
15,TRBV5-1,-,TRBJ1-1,CASSLEGPRGTEAFF
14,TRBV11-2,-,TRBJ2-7,CASSLDGSDGEQYF
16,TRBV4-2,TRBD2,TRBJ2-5,CASSQDGLAGVETQYF
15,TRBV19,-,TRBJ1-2,CASSIQDYTNYGYTF
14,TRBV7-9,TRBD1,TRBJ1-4,CASSTRQGGEKLFF
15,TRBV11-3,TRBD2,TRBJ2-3,CASSLSGRATDTQYF
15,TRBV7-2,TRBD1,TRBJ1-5,CASSLVGGADQPQHF
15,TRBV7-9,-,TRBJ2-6,CASSTSGAGANVLTF
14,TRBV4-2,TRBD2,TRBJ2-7,CASSLGLAGGLEYF
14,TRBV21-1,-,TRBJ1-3,CASSKEGAGNTIYF
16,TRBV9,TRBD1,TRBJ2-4,CASSVTGELAKNIQYF
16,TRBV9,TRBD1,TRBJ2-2,CASSFRPGTETGELFF